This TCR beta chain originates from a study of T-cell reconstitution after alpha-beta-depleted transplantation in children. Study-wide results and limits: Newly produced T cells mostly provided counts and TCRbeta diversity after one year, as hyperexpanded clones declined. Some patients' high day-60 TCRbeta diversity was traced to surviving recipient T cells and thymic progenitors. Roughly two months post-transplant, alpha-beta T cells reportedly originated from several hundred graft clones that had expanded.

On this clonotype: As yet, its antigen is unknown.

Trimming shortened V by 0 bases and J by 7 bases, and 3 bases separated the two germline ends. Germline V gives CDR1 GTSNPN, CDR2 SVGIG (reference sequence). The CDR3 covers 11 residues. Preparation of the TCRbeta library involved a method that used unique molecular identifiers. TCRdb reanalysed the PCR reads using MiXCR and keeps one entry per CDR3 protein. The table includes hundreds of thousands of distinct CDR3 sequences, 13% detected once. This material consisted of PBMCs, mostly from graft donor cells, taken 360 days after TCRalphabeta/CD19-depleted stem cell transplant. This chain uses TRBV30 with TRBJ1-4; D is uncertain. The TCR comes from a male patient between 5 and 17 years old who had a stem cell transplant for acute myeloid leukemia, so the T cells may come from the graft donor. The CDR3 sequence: CAWSVAEKLFF. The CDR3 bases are TGTGCCTGGAGTGTAGCTGAAAAACTGTTTTTT.